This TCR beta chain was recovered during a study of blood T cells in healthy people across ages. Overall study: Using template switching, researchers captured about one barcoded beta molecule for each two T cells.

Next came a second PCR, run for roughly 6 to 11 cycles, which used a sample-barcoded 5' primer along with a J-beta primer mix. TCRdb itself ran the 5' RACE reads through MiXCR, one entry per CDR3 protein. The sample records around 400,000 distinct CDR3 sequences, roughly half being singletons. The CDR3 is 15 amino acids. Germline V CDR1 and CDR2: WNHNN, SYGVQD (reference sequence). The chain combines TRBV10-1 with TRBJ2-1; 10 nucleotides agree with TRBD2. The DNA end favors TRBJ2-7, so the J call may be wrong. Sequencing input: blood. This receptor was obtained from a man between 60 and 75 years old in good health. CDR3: CASSEGGTSAHEQYF. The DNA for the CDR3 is TGCGCCAGCAGTGAGGGGGGGACTAGCGCGCACGAGCAGTACTTC.